This T cell receptor beta chain came from a study of shared clonotypes between healthy human individuals. The CDR3 runs 16 residues. Deletions cut 0 bases from V and 6 bases from J, with 19 bases between. Per germline, CDR1 SGHNT and CDR2 YYREEE (reference sequence). Every subset's genomic DNA went evenly onto several immunoSEQ plates. Assay: immunoSEQ multiplex PCR; the TCRdb copy retains only in-frame clones and omits some. In the table there are hundreds of thousands of clones, more than 70% of which are singletons. About this clone: The antigen remains undetermined.

Overall study findings and caveats: Specimens sampled were limited to blood, with tissue repertoires likely differing. Clonotypes that were shared across a few donors made up around 5% of naive CD4 clonotypes. Clonotypes shared by all four sorted-subset donors had higher generation probabilities than non-shared clonotypes.

The receptor comes from a woman between 25 and 40 years old in good health. Sequenced sample: memory CD4+ T cells sorted from blood. Subset here: CD45RA-negative fraction. The chain carries TRBV5-4 and TRBJ2-7, with a possible D match to TRBD1 (7 bases). CDR3 nucleotides: TGTGCCAGCAGCTTGGGCGGGACAGTGGGGGCCGCCGAGCAGTACTTC. Translation: CASSLGGTVGAAEQYF.